Included here is one T cell receptor beta chain sequence, with context. The PCR contained 60 Vbeta and 13 Jbeta primers. The protocol was immunoSEQ multiplex PCR, while the TCRdb copy is restricted to in-frame clones and leaves out a portion. There are 150,000 to 200,000 clones in the sample; nearly 80% occur only once, and about an eighth lies in the top ten. The CDR3 length is 13 residues. Trimming left V 8 bases short and J 7 bases short, with 15 bases between. Germline CDR1 reads LNHDA; CDR2 reads SQIVND (reference sequence). The record originates from a study of cytomegalovirus exposure and HLA in healthy donors.

Specimen: PBMCs. This TCR was recovered from a man aged 50 or older in good health and CMV-seropositive. The gene calls are TRBV19 and TRBJ1-5, with D perhaps matching TRBD1 (6 bases). CDR3 sequence: CASVTGSGQPQHF. The CDR3 DNA reads as TGTGCCAGTGTGACAGGCTCGGGGCAGCCCCAGCATTTT.